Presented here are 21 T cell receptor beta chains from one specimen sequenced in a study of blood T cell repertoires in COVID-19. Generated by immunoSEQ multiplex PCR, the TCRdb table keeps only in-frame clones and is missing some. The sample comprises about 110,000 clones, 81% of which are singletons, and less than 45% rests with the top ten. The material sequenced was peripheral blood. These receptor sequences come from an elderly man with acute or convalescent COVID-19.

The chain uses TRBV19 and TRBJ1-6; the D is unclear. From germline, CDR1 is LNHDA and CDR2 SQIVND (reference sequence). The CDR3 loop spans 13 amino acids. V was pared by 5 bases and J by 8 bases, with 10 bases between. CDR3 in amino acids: CASSALTDSPLHF. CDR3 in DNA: TGTGCCAGTAGTGCCCTGACTGATTCACCCCTCCACTTT.

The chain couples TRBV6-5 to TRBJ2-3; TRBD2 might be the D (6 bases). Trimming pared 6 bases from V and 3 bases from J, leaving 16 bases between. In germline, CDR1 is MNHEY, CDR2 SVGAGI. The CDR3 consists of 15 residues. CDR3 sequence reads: CASRAAGTWTDTQYF. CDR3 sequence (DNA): TGTGCCAGCAGAGCGGCCGGGACTTGGACAGATACGCAGTATTTT.

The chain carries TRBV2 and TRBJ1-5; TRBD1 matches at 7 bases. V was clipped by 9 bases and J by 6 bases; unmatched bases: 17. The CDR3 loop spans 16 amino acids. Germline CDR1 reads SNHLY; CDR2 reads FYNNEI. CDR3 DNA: TGTGCCAGTTCTCCCGAAACCGGGACAGTGCTTCAGCCCCAGCATTTT. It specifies CASSPETGTVLQPQHF. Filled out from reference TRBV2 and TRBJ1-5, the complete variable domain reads EPEVTQTPSHQVTQMGQEVILRCVPISNHLYFYWYRQILGQKVEFLVSFYNNEISEKSEIFDDQFSVERPDGSNFTLKIRSTKLEDSAMYFCASSPETGTVLQPQHFGDGTRLSIL.

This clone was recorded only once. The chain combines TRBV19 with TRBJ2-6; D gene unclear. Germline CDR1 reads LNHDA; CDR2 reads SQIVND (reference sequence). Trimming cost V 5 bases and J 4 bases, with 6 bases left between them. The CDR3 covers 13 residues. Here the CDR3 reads CASSPRGANVLTF. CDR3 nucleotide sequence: TGTGCCAGTAGTCCCAGAGGGGCCAACGTCCTGACTTTC.

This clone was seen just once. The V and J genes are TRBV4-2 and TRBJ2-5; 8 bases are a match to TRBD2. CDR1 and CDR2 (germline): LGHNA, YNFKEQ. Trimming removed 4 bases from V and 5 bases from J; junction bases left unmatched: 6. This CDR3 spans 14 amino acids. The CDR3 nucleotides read TGTGCCAGCAGCCTAGGGACTAGTTCGGAGACCCAGTACTTC. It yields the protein CASSLGTSSETQYF.

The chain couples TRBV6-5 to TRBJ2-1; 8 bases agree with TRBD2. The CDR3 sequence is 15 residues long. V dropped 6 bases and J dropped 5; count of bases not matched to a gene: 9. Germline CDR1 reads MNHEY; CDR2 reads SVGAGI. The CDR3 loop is CASSPGGTYNNEQFF. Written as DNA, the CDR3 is TGTGCCAGCAGCCCGGGGGGGACCTACAACAATGAGCAGTTCTTC.

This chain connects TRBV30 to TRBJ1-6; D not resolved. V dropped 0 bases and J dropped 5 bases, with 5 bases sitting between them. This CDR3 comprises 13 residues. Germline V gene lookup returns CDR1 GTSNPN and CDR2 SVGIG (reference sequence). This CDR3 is CAWSVSNNSPLHF. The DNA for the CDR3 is TGTGCCTGGAGTGTTAGCAATAATTCACCCCTCCACTTT.

The CDR3 region is CASSLEAYNEQFF. For the CDR3, the DNA is TGTGCCAGCTCACTCGAGGCCTACAATGAGCAGTTCTTC. This rearrangement joins TRBV18 to TRBJ2-1; D is unresolved. The V gene's germline CDR1 is KGHSH and CDR2 LQKENI. The CDR3 extends over 13 amino acids. V was shortened by 4 bases and J by 2 bases, with 6 bases between the two germline ends.

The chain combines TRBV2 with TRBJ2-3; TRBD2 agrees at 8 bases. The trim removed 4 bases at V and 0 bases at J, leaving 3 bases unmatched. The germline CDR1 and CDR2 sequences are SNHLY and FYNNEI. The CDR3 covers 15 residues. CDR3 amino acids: CASSGRTSSTDTQYF. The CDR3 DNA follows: TGTGCCAGCAGTGGTCGGACTAGCAGCACAGATACGCAGTATTTT.

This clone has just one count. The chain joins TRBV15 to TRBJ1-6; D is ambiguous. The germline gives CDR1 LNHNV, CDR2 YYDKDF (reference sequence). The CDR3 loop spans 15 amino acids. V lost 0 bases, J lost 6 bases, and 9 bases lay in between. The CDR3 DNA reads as TGTGCCACCAGCAGAGATGGGCAGAGTAATTCACCCCTCCACTTT. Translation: CATSRDGQSNSPLHF.

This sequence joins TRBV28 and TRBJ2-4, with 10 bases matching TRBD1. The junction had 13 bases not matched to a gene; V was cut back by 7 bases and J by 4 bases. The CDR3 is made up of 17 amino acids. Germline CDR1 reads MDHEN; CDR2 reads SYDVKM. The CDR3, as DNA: TGTGCCAGCAACCCTACCCCGACAGGGGGCATGAAAAACATTCAGTACTTC. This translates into CASNPTPTGGMKNIQYF.

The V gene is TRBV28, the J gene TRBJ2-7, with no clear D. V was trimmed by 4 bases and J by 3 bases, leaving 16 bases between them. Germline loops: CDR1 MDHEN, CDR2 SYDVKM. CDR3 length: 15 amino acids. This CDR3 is CASSSAGFEVYEQYF. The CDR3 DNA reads TGTGCCAGCAGTTCCGCAGGCTTTGAAGTCTACGAGCAGTACTTC.

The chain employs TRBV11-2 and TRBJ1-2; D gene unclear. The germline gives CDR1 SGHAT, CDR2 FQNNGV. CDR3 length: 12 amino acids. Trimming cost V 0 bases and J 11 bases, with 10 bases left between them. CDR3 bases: TGTGCCAGCAGCTTAGATCGGTGGCGGTACACCTTC. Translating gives CASSLDRWRYTF.

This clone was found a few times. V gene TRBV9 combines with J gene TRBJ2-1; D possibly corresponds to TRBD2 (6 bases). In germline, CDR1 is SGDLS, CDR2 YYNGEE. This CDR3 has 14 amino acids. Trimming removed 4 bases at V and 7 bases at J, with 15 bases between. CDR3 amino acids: CASSPRTTGNEQFF. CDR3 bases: TGTGCCAGCAGCCCCCGGACTACTGGGAATGAGCAGTTCTTC.

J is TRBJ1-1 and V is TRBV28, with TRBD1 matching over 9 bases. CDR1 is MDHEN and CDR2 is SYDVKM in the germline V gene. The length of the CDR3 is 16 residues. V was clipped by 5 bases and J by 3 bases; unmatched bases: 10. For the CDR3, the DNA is TGTGCCAGCAGTCTTAACAGGGGACAGGGTGACACTGAAGCTTTCTTT. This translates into CASSLNRGQGDTEAFF.

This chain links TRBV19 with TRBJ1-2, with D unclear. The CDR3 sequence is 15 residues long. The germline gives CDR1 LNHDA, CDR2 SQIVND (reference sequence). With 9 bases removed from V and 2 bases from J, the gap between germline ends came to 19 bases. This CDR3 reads CASRSAVTSNYGYTF. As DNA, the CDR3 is TGTGCCAGCCGTAGTGCGGTAACTTCCAACTATGGCTACACCTTC.

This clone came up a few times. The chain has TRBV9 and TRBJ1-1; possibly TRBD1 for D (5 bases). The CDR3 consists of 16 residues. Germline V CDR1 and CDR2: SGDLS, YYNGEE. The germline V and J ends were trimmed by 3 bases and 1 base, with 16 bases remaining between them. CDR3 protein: CASSAKQGLSNTEAFF. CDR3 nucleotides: TGTGCCAGCAGCGCTAAGCAGGGACTCTCGAACACTGAAGCTTTCTTT.

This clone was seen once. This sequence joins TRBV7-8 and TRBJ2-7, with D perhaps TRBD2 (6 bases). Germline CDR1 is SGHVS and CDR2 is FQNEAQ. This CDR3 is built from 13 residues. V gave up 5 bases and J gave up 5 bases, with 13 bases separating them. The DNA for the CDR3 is TGTGCCAGCAGCCCGACTAGTTCCCACGAGCAGTACTTC. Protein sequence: CASSPTSSHEQYF.

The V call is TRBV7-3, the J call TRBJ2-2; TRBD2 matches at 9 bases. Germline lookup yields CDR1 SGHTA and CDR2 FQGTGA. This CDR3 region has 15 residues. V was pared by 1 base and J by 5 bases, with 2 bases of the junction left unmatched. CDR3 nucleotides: TGTGCCAGCAGCTTAAGTCTAGCGGGGACCGGGGAGCTGTTTTTT. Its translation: CASSLSLAGTGELFF.

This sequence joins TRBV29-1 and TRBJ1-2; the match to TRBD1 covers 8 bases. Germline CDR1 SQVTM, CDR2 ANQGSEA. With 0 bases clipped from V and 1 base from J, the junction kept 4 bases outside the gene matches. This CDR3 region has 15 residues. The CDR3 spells CSVEEEDRDNYGYTF. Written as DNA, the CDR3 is TGCAGCGTTGAAGAAGAGGACAGGGATAACTATGGCTACACCTTC.

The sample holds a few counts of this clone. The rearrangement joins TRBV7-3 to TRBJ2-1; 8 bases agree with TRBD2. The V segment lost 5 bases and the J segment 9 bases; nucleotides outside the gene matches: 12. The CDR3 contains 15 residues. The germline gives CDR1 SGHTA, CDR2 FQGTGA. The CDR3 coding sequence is TGTGCCAGCAGCCCCCGAGCGGGAGCGACGGCTGAGCAGTTCTTC. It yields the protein CASSPRAGATAEQFF.